The entry that follows covers one TCR beta chain sequence. The V gene's germline CDR1 is SGHKS and CDR2 YYEKEE (reference sequence). J gave up 4 bases and V 0 bases, and 4 bases lay outside the gene matches. The CDR3 sequence is 16 residues long. This specimen belongs to a study of blood T cell repertoires in COVID-19. Here immunoSEQ multiplex PCR was the method, and the copy in TCRdb shows in-frame clones only, minus some. The table includes more than 10,000 clones, about 90% detected once. V usage is TRBV5-5 and J usage is TRBJ2-7, with 13 bases aligning to TRBD2. The clonotype originates from a human donor in a cohort sampled during active COVID-19. Sequencing used peripheral blood. For the CDR3, the DNA is TGTGCCAGCAGCTTGGTACTAGCGGGAGGGGTGTACGAGCAGTACTTC. This encodes CASSLVLAGGVYEQYF.